This T cell receptor beta chain emerged from a study of shared clonotypes between healthy human individuals. Study-wide points: Memory subsets generally showed lower estimated richness than naive subsets. The sampled material consisted only of blood, and tissue repertoires are likely to differ.

The CDR3 extends over 16 amino acids. CDR1 is LNHDA and CDR2 is SQIVND in the germline V gene (reference sequence). V trimming: 6 bases; J trimming: 0 bases; junction bases outside the gene matches: 5. Naive CD8 populations comprised CD45RO-negative cells positively selected for CCR7, excluding terminally differentiated effector memory CD45RA+ cells. Turning to this clone: Its matching antigen is unknown.

Several immunoSEQ plates held equal portions of the genomic DNA taken from each subset. Repertoires were generated with immunoSEQ multiplex PCR, while TCRdb's copy carries only in-frame clones and drops some. The repertoire holds about 2.1 million clones, roughly 91% seen once, with under 2% in the top ten. Sequencing used naive CD8+ T cells from PBMCs. The receptor was derived from a man younger than 35 in good health. Some clones in this sample may be carry-over from other donors' samples. This chain connects TRBV19 to TRBJ2-3; TRBD2 agrees at 11 bases. CDR3: CASRARTSGSTDTQYF. The CDR3 DNA is TGTGCCAGTAGAGCCCGGACTAGCGGGAGCACAGATACGCAGTATTTT.